The present TCR beta chain was sequenced within a study of memory CD4+ T cells and cytomegalovirus serostatus. Trimming at V came to 5 bases and at J to 5 bases, leaving 9 bases not matched to a gene. Germline values: CDR1 SGHTA, CDR2 FQGNSA. The CDR3 is made up of 15 amino acids. The table came from immunoSEQ multiplex PCR; TCRdb's copy has only in-frame clones and leaves some out. The sample shows approximately 42,000 clones, approximately 81% of them seen only once. The sort gate was single viable CD3+CD4+CD8-CD45RO+ cells for memory CD4+ T cells. Donors' CMV status reflects serum IgG against pp150, pp28, p38, p52. To note about this clone: Its target is not known.

Study outcomes and limitations: The CMV-associated TCR signature appears largely within the CD4+ memory repertoire. Each of 65 to 70 CMV-associated TCRbeta sequences occurred in one to five individuals.

The J gene is TRBJ2-5, the V gene TRBV7-2; 9 positions match TRBD1. Source material: memory CD4+ T cells from blood. The receptor was isolated from an adult in good health and CMV-seronegative. The CDR3: CASSGNGQGTETQYF. The CDR3 nucleotides read TGTGCCAGCAGCGGAAACGGACAGGGGACGGAGACCCAGTACTTC.